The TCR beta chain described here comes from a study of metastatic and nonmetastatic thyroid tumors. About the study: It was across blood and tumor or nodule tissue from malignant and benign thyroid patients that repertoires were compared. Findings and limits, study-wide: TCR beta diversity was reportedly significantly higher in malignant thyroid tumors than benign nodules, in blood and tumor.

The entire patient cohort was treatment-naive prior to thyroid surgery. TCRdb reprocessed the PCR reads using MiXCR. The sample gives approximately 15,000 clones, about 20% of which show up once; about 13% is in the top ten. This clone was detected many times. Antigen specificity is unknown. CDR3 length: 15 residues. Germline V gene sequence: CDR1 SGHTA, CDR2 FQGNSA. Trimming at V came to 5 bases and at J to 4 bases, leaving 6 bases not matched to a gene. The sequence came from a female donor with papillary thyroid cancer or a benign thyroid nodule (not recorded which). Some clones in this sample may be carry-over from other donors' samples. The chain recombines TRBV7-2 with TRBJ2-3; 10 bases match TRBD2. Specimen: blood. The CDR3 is CASSAAGGAPDTQYF. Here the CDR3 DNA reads TGTGCCAGCAGCGCAGCGGGAGGGGCCCCAGATACGCAGTATTTT. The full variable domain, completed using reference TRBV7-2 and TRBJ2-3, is GAGVSQSPSNKVTEKGKDVELRCDPISGHTALYWYRQSLGQGLEFLIYFQGNSAPDKSGLPSDRFSAERTGGSVSTLTIQRTQQEDSAVYLCASSAAGGAPDTQYFGPGTRLTVL.